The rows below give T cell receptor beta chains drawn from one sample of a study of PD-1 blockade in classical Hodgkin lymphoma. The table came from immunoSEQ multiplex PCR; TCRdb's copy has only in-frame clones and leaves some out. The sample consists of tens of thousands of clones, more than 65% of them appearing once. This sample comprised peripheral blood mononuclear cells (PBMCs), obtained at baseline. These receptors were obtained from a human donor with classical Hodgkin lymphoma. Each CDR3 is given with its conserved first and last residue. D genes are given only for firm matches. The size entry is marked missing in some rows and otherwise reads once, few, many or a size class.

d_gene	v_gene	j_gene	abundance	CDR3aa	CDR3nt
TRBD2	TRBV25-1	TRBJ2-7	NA	CASSEYGIAGVEQYF	TGTGCCAGCAGTGAATACGGTATAGCGGGAGTTGAGCAGTACTTC
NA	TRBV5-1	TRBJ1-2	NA	CASSLTGRGGYTF	TGCGCCAGCAGCTTGACAGGCAGAGGTGGCTACACCTTC
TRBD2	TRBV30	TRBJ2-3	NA	CAWSFGLAGGTQYF	TGTGCCTGGAGTTTTGGACTAGCGGGAGGTACGCAGTATTTT
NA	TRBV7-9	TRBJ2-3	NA	CASSLAGIAADTQYF	TGTGCCAGCAGCTTAGCGGGAATAGCCGCAGATACGCAGTATTTT
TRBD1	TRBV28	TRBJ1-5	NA	CASSLWGRGRNQPQHF	TGTGCCAGCAGTTTATGGGGCAGGGGGCGGAATCAGCCCCAGCATTTT
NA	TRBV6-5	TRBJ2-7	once	CASSSSVGRDEQYF	TGTGCCAGCAGCAGCTCCGTCGGGCGGGACGAGCAGTACTTC
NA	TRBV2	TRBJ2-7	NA	CASRSTDYEQYF	TGTGCCAGCAGGTCGACTGACTACGAGCAGTACTTC
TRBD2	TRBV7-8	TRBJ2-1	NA	CASSLAGALGNEQFF	TGTGCCAGCAGCCTAGCGGGAGCCCTCGGGAATGAGCAGTTCTTC
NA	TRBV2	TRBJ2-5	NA	CASMGDETQYF	TGTGCCAGCATGGGTGATGAGACCCAGTACTTC
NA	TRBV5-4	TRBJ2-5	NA	CASSYGEQGTQYF	TGTGCCAGCAGCTATGGGGAGCAAGGGACCCAGTACTTC
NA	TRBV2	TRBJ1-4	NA	CASRLRLRVKEEKLFF	TGTGCCAGCAGACTTCGCCTCAGGGTAAAAGAGGAAAAACTGTTTTTT
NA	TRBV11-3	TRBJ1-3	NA	CASSHLGARSGNTIYF	TGTGCCAGCAGCCACTTGGGGGCAAGGTCTGGAAACACCATATATTTT
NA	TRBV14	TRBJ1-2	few	CASSQDLGGYLHGYTF	TGTGCCAGCAGCCAAGATCTTGGGGGGTATTTACATGGCTACACCTTC
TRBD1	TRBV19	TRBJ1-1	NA	CASRSGGFAEAFF	TGTGCCAGTAGATCAGGGGGGTTTGCTGAAGCTTTCTTT
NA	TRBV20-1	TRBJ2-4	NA	CSAGGAKRWHF	TGCAGTGCCGGGGGCGCGAAGAGGTGGCACTTC
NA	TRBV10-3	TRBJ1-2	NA	CAISVDNYGYTF	TGTGCCATCAGTGTGGATAACTATGGCTACACCTTC
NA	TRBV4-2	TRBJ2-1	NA	CASSQEGEGYNEQFF	TGTGCCAGCAGCCAGGAGGGGGAGGGGTACAATGAGCAGTTCTTC
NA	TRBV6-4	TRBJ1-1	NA	CASSDLPGGTEAFF	TGTGCCAGCAGTGACCTCCCGGGGGGCACTGAAGCTTTCTTT
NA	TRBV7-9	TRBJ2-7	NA	CASSLVGVHEQYF	TGTGCCAGCAGCTTAGTTGGGGTACACGAGCAGTACTTC
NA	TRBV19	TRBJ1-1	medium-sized	CASSIVGLLRQAEAFF	TGTGCCAGTAGTATAGTTGGCCTACTTAGACAGGCTGAAGCTTTCTTT
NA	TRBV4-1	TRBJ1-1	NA	CASSQAEGSRNTEAFF	TGCGCCAGCAGCCAAGCAGAAGGCAGCCGGAACACTGAAGCTTTCTTT
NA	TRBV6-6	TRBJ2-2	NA	CASSYSSRAGELFF	TGTGCCAGCAGTTACTCCTCTCGGGCCGGGGAGCTGTTTTTT
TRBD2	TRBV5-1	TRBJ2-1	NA	CASSAGLAGGNEQFF	TGCGCCAGCAGCGCCGGACTAGCGGGAGGGAATGAGCAGTTCTTC
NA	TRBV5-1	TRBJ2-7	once	CASSLGVYEQYF	TGCGCCAGCAGCTTAGGAGTCTACGAGCAGTACTTC
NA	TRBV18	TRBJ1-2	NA	CASSLRTDIYGYTF	TGTGCCAGCTCACTCCGGACAGATATCTATGGCTACACCTTC
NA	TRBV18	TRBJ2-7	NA	CASSPPKPRRTYEQYF	TGTGCCAGCTCACCACCGAAACCGAGGAGGACCTACGAGCAGTACTTC
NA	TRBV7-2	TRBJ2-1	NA	CASRPTSFDEQFF	TGTGCCAGCAGACCCACTAGCTTCGATGAGCAGTTCTTC
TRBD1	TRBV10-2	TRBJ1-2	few	CASSQLPGQGIGYTF	TGCGCCAGCAGCCAACTTCCGGGACAGGGGATTGGCTACACCTTC
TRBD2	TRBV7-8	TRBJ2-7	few	CASRRDGTNYEQYF	TGTGCCAGCCGCCGGGACGGGACTAACTACGAGCAGTACTTC
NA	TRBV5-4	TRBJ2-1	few	CASSFQGIEQFF	TGTGCCAGCAGCTTCCAGGGAATTGAGCAGTTCTTC
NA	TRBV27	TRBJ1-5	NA	CASSRQGSSIQPQHF	TGTGCCAGCAGTCGCCAGGGTTCTTCTATTCAGCCCCAGCATTTT
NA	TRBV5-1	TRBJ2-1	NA	CASSRLGANNEQFF	TGCGCCAGCAGCCGACTAGGTGCAAACAATGAGCAGTTCTTC
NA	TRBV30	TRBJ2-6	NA	CAWKRGVAGANVLTF	TGTGCCTGGAAGCGAGGGGTGGCGGGGGCCAACGTCCTGACTTTC
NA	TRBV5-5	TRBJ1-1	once	CASSLRSAEAFF	TGTGCCAGCAGCCTGCGGAGCGCTGAAGCTTTCTTT
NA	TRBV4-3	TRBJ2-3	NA	CASSQEVTRNTQYF	TGCGCCAGCAGCCAAGAGGTGACGCGGAATACGCAGTATTTT
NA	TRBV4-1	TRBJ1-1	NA	CASSQDPEGTEAFF	TGCGCCAGCAGCCAAGACCCAGAGGGCACTGAAGCTTTCTTT
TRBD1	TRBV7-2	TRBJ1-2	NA	CASSTGQGNYGYTF	TGTGCCAGCAGCACGGGACAGGGAAACTATGGCTACACCTTC
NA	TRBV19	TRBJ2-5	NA	CASSADPGETQYF	TGTGCCAGTAGTGCCGACCCGGGGGAGACCCAGTACTTC
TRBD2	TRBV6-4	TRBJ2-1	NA	CASSEGGSSYNEQFF	TGTGCCAGCAGTGAGGGCGGGAGCTCCTACAATGAGCAGTTCTTC
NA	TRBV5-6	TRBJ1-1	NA	CASNLRGRITEAFF	TGTGCCAGCAACCTGAGAGGGAGGATCACTGAAGCTTTCTTT
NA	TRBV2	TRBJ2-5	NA	CASSEVRAGPEAETQYF	TGTGCCAGCAGTGAGGTCCGAGCAGGGCCAGAGGCCGAGACCCAGTACTTC
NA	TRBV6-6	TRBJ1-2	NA	CASSLQGGDFLDGYTF	TGTGCCAGCAGTCTACAGGGAGGGGATTTCCTGGATGGCTACACCTTC
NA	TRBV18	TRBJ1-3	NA	CASSTGAMGNTIYF	TGTGCCAGCTCAACGGGGGCAATGGGGAACACCATATATTTT
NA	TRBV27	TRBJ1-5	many	CASSFMRGGSQPQHF	TGTGCCAGCAGTTTTATGAGGGGGGGTAGCCAGCCCCAGCATTTT
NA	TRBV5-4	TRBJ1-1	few	CASSFAGLNTEAFF	TGTGCCAGCAGCTTTGCAGGATTGAACACTGAAGCTTTCTTT
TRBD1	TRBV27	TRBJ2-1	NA	CASILLGQGGNEQFF	TGTGCCAGCATCCTTCTAGGACAGGGTGGCAATGAGCAGTTCTTC
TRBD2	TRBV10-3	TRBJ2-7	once	CAISESLAGALEQYF	TGTGCCATCAGTGAGAGCCTAGCGGGAGCTCTCGAGCAGTACTTC